These 10 T cell receptor beta chains came from one sample sequenced in a study of cytotoxic CD8 clonotypes in ibrutinib-treated CLL. Here immunoSEQ multiplex PCR was the method, and the copy in TCRdb shows in-frame clones only, minus some. The table has about 160,000 clones, 81% seen once. The specimen comprised PBMCs, sampled after 12 months of ibrutinib treatment. These receptors all stem from a human donor with chronic lymphocytic leukemia.

The chain carries TRBV18 and TRBJ1-1; D unresolved. The germline V gene encodes CDR1 KGHSH and CDR2 LQKENI. The V gene lost 2 bases and the J gene lost 1 base, with 5 bases spanning the gap. The CDR3 runs to 13 residues. CDR3 residues: CASSPTQNTEAFF. CDR3 nucleotides: TGTGCCAGCTCACCAACACAGAACACTGAAGCTTTCTTT.

The V call is TRBV30, the J call TRBJ1-6, with a possible D match to TRBD1 (6 bases). The CDR3 runs 13 residues. The germline gives CDR1 GTSNPN, CDR2 SVGIG (reference sequence). The V gene lost 3 bases and the J gene lost 8 bases, with 11 bases spanning the gap. CDR3 in DNA: TGTGCCTGGAGGTCGAACAGGGATTCACCCCTCCACTTT. Its protein is CAWRSNRDSPLHF.

The chain combines TRBV7-2 with TRBJ2-1; D is tentatively TRBD1 or TRBD2 (5 bases each). V lost 2 bases, J lost 9 bases, and 17 bases lay in between. This CDR3 is 15 amino acids long. CDR1 is SGHTA and CDR2 is FQGNSA in the germline V gene. This CDR3 is CASSLWGGLVVEQFF. For the CDR3, the DNA is TGTGCCAGCAGCTTATGGGGCGGGCTAGTCGTTGAGCAGTTCTTC.

The chain joins TRBV10-3 to TRBJ1-5, with 8 bases fitting TRBD1. The CDR3 is 13 residues long. Trimming took 6 bases from V and 3 from J; bases not matched to a gene: 1. In germline, CDR1 is ENHRY, CDR2 SYGVKD. The CDR3: CAIRDRVNQPQHF. CDR3 DNA: TGTGCCATCAGGGACAGGGTCAATCAGCCCCAGCATTTT.

The rearrangement links TRBV5-5 to TRBJ1-5; 8 bases line up with TRBD1. This CDR3 spans 15 amino acids. The trim removed 4 bases at V and 1 base at J, leaving 4 bases unmatched. The V gene's germline CDR1 is SGHKS and CDR2 YYEKEE (reference sequence). The CDR3 here is CASSPDRASNQPQHF. DNA for the CDR3: TGTGCCAGCAGCCCGGACAGGGCGAGCAATCAGCCCCAGCATTTT. Full variable domain (outside the CDR3, taken from reference TRBV5-5 and TRBJ1-5): DAGVTQSPTHLIKTRGQQVTLRCSPISGHKSVSWYQQVLGQGPQFIFQYYEKEERGRGNFPDRFSARQFPNYSSELNVNALLLGDSALYLCASSPDRASNQPQHFGDGTRLSIL.

The genes are TRBV7-2 and TRBJ2-5, with 10 bases matching TRBD2. CDR3 length: 16 residues. The germline CDR1 and CDR2 sequences are SGHTA and FQGNSA. V was pared by 5 bases and J by 4 bases, with 10 bases of the junction left unmatched. DNA of the CDR3: TGTGCCAGCAGCGCATCTAGCGGGGGAGGGGGAGAGACCCAGTACTTC. This codes for CASSASSGGGGETQYF.

This chain links TRBV25-1 with TRBJ2-1; D gene ambiguous. The CDR3 consists of 16 residues. Trimming took off 5 bases at V and 0 bases at J, with 14 bases between the two ends. Germline CDR1 MGHDK, CDR2 SYGVNS. The CDR3 coding sequence is TGTGCCAGCAGTTCACCGGTTACCAGCTCCTACAATGAGCAGTTCTTC. Its protein product is CASSSPVTSSYNEQFF.

This chain links TRBV28 with TRBJ1-5, with 9 bases identical to TRBD1. The CDR3 loop spans 15 amino acids. J gave up 2 bases and V 6 bases, and 5 bases lay outside the gene matches. Per the germline V gene, CDR1 is MDHEN and CDR2 is SYDVKM. The DNA of the CDR3 is TGTGCCAGCAGCTTACAGGGGGCTGGCAATCAGCCCCAGCATTTT. Its translation: CASSLQGAGNQPQHF.

The chain uses TRBV7-8 and TRBJ2-7, with 8 bases aligning to TRBD1. The CDR3 length is 14 residues. Trimming took 5 bases from V and 3 from J; bases not matched to a gene: 6. The germline gives CDR1 SGHVS, CDR2 FQNEAQ. CDR3 sequence: CASSGRTGNYEQYF. CDR3 sequence (DNA): TGTGCCAGCAGCGGTCGGACAGGGAACTACGAGCAGTACTTC.

A word on this clone: The junction departs from the called germline gene at one end, perhaps through a read error. The chain uses TRBV5-4 and TRBJ2-2, with TRBD2 matching over 11 bases. Germline assignment: CDR1 SGHNT and CDR2 YYREEE (reference sequence). The CDR3 has 16 residues. The CDR3 reads CASSLGLAEPTGELFF. CDR3 bases: TGTGCCAGCAGTTTGGGACTAGCGGAACCCACCGGGGAGCTGTTTTTT.